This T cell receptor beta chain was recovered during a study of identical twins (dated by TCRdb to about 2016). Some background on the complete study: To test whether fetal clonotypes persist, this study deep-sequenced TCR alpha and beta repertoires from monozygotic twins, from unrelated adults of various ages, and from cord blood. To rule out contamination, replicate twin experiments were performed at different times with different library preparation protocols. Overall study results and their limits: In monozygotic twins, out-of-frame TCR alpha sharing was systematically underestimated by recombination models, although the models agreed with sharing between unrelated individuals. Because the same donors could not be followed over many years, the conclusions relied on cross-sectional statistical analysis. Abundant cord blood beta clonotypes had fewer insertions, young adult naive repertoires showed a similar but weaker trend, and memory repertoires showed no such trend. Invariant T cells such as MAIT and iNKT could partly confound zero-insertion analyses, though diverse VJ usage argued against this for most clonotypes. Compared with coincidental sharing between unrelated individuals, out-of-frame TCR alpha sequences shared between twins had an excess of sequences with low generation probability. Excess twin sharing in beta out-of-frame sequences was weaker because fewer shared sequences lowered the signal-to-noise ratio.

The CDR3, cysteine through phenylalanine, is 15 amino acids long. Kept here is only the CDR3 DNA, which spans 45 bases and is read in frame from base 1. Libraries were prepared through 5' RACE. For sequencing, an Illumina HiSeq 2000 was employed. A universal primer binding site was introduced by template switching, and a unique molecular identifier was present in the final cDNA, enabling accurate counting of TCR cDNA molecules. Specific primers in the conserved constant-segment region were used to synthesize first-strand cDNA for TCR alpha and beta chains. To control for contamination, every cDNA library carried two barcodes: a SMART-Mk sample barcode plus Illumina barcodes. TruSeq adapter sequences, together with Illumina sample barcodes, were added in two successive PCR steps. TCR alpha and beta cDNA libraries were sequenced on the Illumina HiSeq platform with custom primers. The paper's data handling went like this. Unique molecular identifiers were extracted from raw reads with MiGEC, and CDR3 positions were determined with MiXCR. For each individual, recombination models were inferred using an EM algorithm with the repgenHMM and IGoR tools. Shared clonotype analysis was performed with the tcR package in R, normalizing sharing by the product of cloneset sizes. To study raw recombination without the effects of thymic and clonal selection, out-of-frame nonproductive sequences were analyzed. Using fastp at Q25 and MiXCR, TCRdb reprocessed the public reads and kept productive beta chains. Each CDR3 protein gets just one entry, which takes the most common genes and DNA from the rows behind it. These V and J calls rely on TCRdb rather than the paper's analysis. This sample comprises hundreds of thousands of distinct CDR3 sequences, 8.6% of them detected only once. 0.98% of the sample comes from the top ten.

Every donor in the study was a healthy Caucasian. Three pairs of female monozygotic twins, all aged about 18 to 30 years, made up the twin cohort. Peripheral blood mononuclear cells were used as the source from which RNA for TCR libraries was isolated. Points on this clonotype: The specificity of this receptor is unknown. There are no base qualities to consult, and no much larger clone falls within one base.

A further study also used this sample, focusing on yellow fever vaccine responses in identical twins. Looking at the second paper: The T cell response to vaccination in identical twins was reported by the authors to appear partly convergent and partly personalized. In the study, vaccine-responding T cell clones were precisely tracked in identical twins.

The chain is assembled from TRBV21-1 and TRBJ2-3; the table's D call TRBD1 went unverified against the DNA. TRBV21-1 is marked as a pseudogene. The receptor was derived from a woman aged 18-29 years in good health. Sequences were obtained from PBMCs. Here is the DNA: TGTGCCAGCAGCCTTCCCCCGACTAACACAGATACGCAGTATTTT. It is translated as CASSLPPTNTDTQYF.